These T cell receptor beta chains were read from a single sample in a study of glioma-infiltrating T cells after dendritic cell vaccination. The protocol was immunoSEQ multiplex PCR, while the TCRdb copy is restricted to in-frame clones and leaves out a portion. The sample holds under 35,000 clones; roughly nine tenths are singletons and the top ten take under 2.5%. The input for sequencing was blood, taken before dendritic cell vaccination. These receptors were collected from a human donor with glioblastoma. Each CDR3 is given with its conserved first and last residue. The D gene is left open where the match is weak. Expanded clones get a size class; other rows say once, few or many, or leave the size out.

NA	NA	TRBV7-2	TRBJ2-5	TGTGCCAGCAGCTTAGGGCAGGGTGAGACCCAGTACTTC	CASSLGQGETQYF
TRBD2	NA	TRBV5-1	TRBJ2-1	TGCGCCAGCAGCATCGGACTAGCGAATGAGCAGTTCTTC	CASSIGLANEQFF
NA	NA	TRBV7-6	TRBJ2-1	TGTGCCAGCAGCCCACACGAGGGCCCCCCCTGGAATGAGCAGTTCTTC	CASSPHEGPPWNEQFF
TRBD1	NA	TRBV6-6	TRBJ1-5	TGTGCCACTTATCGACAGGGGGTCAGACAGCCCCAGCATTTT	CATYRQGVRQPQHF
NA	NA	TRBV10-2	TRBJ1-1	TGCGCCACCAGAGCACCGAACACTGAAGCTTTCTTT	CATRAPNTEAFF
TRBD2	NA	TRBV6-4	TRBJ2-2	TGTGCCAGCAGACCACTAGCGGGGGGAACCGGGGAGCTGTTTTTT	CASRPLAGGTGELFF
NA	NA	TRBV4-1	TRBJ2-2	TGCGCCAGCAGCCAACAGGGCCCCACCGGGGAGCTGTTTTTT	CASSQQGPTGELFF
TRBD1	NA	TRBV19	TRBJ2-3	TGTGCCAGTAGTGCGGACCCGACAGGGTGGACAGATACGCAGTATTTT	CASSADPTGWTDTQYF
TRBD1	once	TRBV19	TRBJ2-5	TGTGCCAGTAGTTCTTGGGGACAGGGGCAGGTAGAGACCCAGTACTTC	CASSSWGQGQVETQYF
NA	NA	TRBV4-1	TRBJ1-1	TGCGCCAGCAGCCAAGCTATAGGGCGGGCGCCTGAAGCTTTCTTT	CASSQAIGRAPEAFF
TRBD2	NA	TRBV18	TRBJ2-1	TGTGCCAGCTCACCGGGGGCTAGCGGGGTAAATGAGCAGTTCTTC	CASSPGASGVNEQFF
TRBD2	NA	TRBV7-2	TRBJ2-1	TGTGCCAGCAGCTTCAGCGGGGGGGCAGGGAATGAGCAGTTCTTC	CASSFSGGAGNEQFF
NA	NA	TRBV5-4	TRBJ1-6	TGTGCCAGCAGCTCTGGGCCCTTCAAGGAATCACCCCTCCACTTT	CASSSGPFKESPLHF
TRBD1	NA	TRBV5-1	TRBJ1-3	TGCGCCAGCAGCTTGGGACAGGGTGGAAACACCATATATTTT	CASSLGQGGNTIYF
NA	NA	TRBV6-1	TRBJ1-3	TGTGCCAGCAGTGAACAGGGGCGGTCTGGAAACACCATATATTTT	CASSEQGRSGNTIYF
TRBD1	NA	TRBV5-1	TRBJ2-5	TGCGCCAGCAGCATGGGACAGGGAGAAGAGACCCAGTACTTC	CASSMGQGEETQYF
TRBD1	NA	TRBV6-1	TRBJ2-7	TGTGCCAGCAGGGGCTCCGGGACAGCCTCCTACGAGCAGTACTTC	CASRGSGTASYEQYF
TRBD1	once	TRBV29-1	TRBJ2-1	TGCAGCGTTGGACAGGGGGGCTTCAATGAGCAGTTCTTC	CSVGQGGFNEQFF
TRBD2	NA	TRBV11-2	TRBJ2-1	TGTGCCAGCAGCTTACGGACTAGGACCTACAATGAGCAGTTCTTC	CASSLRTRTYNEQFF
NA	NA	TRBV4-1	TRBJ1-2	TGCGCCAGCAGCCAAGACAGAGGCCTGACCCTAAGCTATGGCTACACCTTC	CASSQDRGLTLSYGYTF
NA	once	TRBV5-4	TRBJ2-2	TGTGCCAGCAGCTCGGGACTGAACACCGGGGAGCTGTTTTTT	CASSSGLNTGELFF
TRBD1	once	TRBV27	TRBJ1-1	TGTGCCAGCAGTTTCCTCCCGGGCGACAGGGGGGCTTTCTTT	CASSFLPGDRGAFF
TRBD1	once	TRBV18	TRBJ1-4	TGTGCCAGCTCAAGGGACAGGAATAATGAAAAACTGTTTTTT	CASSRDRNNEKLFF